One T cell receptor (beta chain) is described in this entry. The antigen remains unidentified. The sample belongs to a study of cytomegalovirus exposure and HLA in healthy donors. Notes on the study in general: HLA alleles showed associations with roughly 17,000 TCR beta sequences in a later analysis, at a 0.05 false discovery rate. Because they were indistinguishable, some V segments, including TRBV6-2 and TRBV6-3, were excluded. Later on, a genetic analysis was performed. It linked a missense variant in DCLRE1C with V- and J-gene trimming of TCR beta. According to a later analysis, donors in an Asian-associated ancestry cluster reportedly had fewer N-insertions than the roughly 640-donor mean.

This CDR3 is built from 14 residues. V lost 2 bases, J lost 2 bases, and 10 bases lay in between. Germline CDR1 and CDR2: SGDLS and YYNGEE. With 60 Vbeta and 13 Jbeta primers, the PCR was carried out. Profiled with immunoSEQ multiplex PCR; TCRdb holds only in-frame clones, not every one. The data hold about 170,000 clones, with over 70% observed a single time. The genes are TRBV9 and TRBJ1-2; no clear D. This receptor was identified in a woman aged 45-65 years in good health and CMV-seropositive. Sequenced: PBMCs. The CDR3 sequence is CASSVGNGNYGYTF. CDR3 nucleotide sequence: TGTGCCAGCAGCGTGGGCAACGGCAACTATGGCTACACCTTC.